The source of this TCR beta chain is a study of blood T cell repertoires in COVID-19 (TCRdb year 2020). Turning to the overall study: The collaborator samples originated in the United States, Italy and Spain and spanned the acute and convalescent phases of COVID-19. Deeply sampled blood TCRbeta repertoires from subjects exposed to, actively infected with, or recovered from COVID-19 were included in the dataset. Samples were obtained from the ongoing ImmuneRACE study (first 160 participants) and from some 1,300 subjects provided by 6 global collaborators. Sample metadata almost always included a de-identified subject ID, COVID-19 status, age in years and sex. The prospective study material was composed of cDNA or gDNA derived from T cells, B-cell-depleted T cells, or PBMCs. The repertoires were released in a freely available public database intended as a resource for research on the immune response to SARS-CoV-2. HLA class I and class II types, where available, came from metadata supplied by the sample provider rather than from assay-based typing. What the authors observed across the whole study: How much clinical and demographic metadata was included differed by source and by participant, and the metadata was provided uncurated.

The immunoSEQ Assay, a bias-controlled multiplex PCR, was used to amplify TCRbeta CDR3 regions from genomic DNA. The study's processing was this. Nucleated cell counts per sample were estimated from amplification of reference gene primers within the assay. To quantify the absolute abundance of each unique TCRbeta CDR3 rearrangement, sequence reads were collapsed and filtered. For each sample, productive Simpson clonality was calculated by taking the square root of Simpson's diversity index across productive rearrangements. Entries here come from immuneACCESS through TCRdb and include only in-frame sequences with V and J called. Some clones fail to appear in such tables; in the studies checked, an unresolved V gene covers under half of the shortfall, and the cause of the remainder is unknown. The V and J calls and clone size come from that table; D and trimming were worked out from the DNA. Counted in this sample were roughly 250,000 clones; over 65% of them appeared once. The ten largest account for about 3.5% of the sample.

About this clone itself: This clone's antigen is unknown. Qualities for individual bases were not recorded, and no much larger clone is one base off.

The collaborating institutions used their own protocols to collect whole blood in K2EDTA tubes. For TCRbeta analysis, collaborators shipped samples as frozen whole blood, isolated PBMCs, or DNA extracted from either of those sample types. The CDR3, cysteine through phenylalanine, is 16 amino acids long. The kept DNA is CDR3 alone, 48 bases in frame from the first base. For CDR1 and CDR2, the germline V gene lists MNHEY and SVGAGI. Trimmed from V: 4 bases; trimmed from J: 8 bases; junction bases lacking a gene match: 7. Material for sequencing was peripheral blood. The chain was built from TRBV6-5 and TRBJ2-1; 14 junctional bases match TRBD2. The clonotype comes from a woman older than 75 with acute or convalescent COVID-19. This receptor has the CDR3 CASSFGTSGSRYEQFF. The DNA is as follows: TGTGCCAGCAGTTTTGGGACTAGCGGGAGTAGGTATGAGCAGTTCTTC.